This T cell receptor beta chain was sequenced during a study of shared clonotypes between healthy human individuals. Overall study findings and caveats: Memory subsets generally showed smaller estimated richness than naive subsets did.

Subsets obtained from CD4+ cells comprised CD45RA+ naive and CD45RA-negative memory cells. CDR3 size: 13 residues. V was clipped by 8 bases and J by 2 bases, with 12 bases between them. Germline V gene sequence: CDR1 MNHEY, CDR2 SMNVEV (reference sequence). Here immunoSEQ multiplex PCR was the method, and the copy in TCRdb shows in-frame clones only, minus some. The table has approximately 1.5 million clones, about 98% seen once; the top ten hold about 0.45%. This clone came up once. Its cognate antigen is unknown. Input material: naive CD4+ T cells sorted from blood. Subset indicated: CD45RA+ positively selected. The rearrangement joins TRBV27 to TRBJ1-1; D is unresolved. The TCR originated in a man in his thirties or forties in good health. CDR3 region: CASATIRNTEAFF. The CDR3 DNA reads TGTGCCAGCGCCACGATAAGAAACACTGAAGCTTTCTTT.